One sample yielded the 20 T cell receptor beta chains listed below, sequenced in a study of blood T cell repertoires in COVID-19. The table came from immunoSEQ multiplex PCR; TCRdb's copy has only in-frame clones and leaves some out. Of around 370,000 clones listed, 88% are singletons. Sample: peripheral blood. These receptors were taken from a woman aged 70-85 years with COVID-19, enrolled during active disease.

This chain links TRBV19 with TRBJ1-1; 7 bases agree with TRBD1. The J segment lost 3 bases and the V segment lost 3 bases, leaving 4 bases of the junction unmatched. Germline CDR1 LNHDA, CDR2 SQIVND (reference sequence). CDR3 length: 14 residues. CDR3 in DNA: TGTGCCAGTAGTATTATAGACAGGGACACTGAAGCTTTCTTT. This sequence encodes CASSIIDRDTEAFF.

In its sample, this clone was seen a few times. The J gene is TRBJ2-7, the V gene TRBV5-4; 7 bases map to TRBD1. In germline, CDR1 is SGHNT, CDR2 YYREEE (reference sequence). This CDR3 comprises 12 residues. Losses at the gene ends were 4 bases for V and 4 bases for J; bases not matched to a gene: 2. CDR3 bases: TGTGCCAGCAGCCAGACAGGGTACGAGCAGTACTTC. Encoded protein: CASSQTGYEQYF.

The rearrangement uses TRBV13 and TRBJ2-1; unclear D gene. V lost 1 base to trimming and J lost 10 bases, with 8 bases between them. The CDR3 totals 12 residues. Germline lookup yields CDR1 PRHDT and CDR2 FYEKMQ (reference sequence). The CDR3 region has the DNA TGTGCCAGCAGCTTAGTGATCGGGGAGCAGTTCTTC. Its translation is CASSLVIGEQFF.

The gene calls are TRBV6-5 and TRBJ1-2, with TRBD1 matching over 8 bases. CDR1 and CDR2 (germline): MNHEY, SVGAGI. This CDR3 is 16 amino acids long. Unmatched junction bases numbered 7, after V lost 0 bases and J lost 4 bases. CDR3: CASSYSGTGLGYGYTF. The DNA of the CDR3 is TGTGCCAGCAGTTACTCTGGGACAGGTTTGGGCTATGGCTACACCTTC.

CDR3 in DNA: TGTGCCAGCAGCTTCGAACATGGTTCCACCTACGAGCAGTACTTC. Its protein is CASSFEHGSTYEQYF. The chain has TRBV11-2 and TRBJ2-7; unclear D gene. The germline gives CDR1 SGHAT, CDR2 FQNNGV. The CDR3 is 15 amino acids. Trimming took 3 bases from V and 2 from J, leaving 14 bases between them. Complete variable domain (other parts from reference TRBV11-2 and TRBJ2-7): EAGVAQSPRYKIIEKRQSVAFWCNPISGHATLYWYQQILGQGPKLLIQFQNNGVVDDSQLPKDRFSAERLKGVDSTLKIQPAKLEDSAVYLCASSFEHGSTYEQYFGPGTRLTVT.

The V call is TRBV2, the J call TRBJ1-2; D may be TRBD1 (5 bases). V lost 1 base and J 11 bases, leaving 11 bases between the germline ends. CDR3 length: 12 residues. Germline V gene data show CDR1 as SNHLY and CDR2 as FYNNEI. The CDR3, as DNA: TGTGCCAGCAGTGAAGGACAGAGGTCTTACACCTTC. It encodes CASSEGQRSYTF.

V gene TRBV19 combines with J gene TRBJ1-5; TRBD1 is a possible D gene (6 bases). V was pared by 0 bases and J by 4 bases, with 10 bases between. CDR3 length equals 15 residues. CDR1 is LNHDA, CDR2 SQIVND, per germline (reference sequence). The CDR3 DNA reads TGTGCCAGTAGTATAGATTTAAGGGGGAATCAGCCCCAGCATTTT. It yields the protein CASSIDLRGNQPQHF.

CDR3 DNA: TGTGCCAGCAGCCACTTGGGACAGGGGGCGGGAGCTTTCTTT. It encodes CASSHLGQGAGAFF. The rearrangement uses TRBV3-1 (or the pseudogene TRBV3-2) and TRBJ1-1, with TRBD1 matching 12 bases. Germline loops: CDR1 LGHDT, CDR2 YNNKEL (reference sequence). The V segment lost 3 bases and the J segment 10 bases; nucleotides outside the gene matches: 6. The CDR3 is 14 residues long.

This clone occurred a few times. The sample carries other DNA sequences with the same CDR3. The genes are TRBV9 and TRBJ2-3, with TRBD2 matching over 16 bases. V lost 4 bases and J lost 6; bases outside the gene matches: 5. CDR3 length: 16 amino acids. Per the germline V gene, CDR1 is SGDLS and CDR2 is YYNGEE. The CDR3 here is CASSTGTSGGADTQYF. In DNA, the CDR3 is TGTGCCAGCAGCACAGGGACTAGCGGGGGGGCGGATACGCAGTATTTT.

The V and J genes are TRBV27 and TRBJ2-1; 7 bases line up with TRBD1. J lost 1 base, V lost 6 bases, and 9 bases had no gene match. Germline CDR1 and CDR2: MNHEY and SMNVEV (reference sequence). This CDR3 is built from 16 residues. Here the CDR3 reads CASSPYVTGSYNEQFF. The CDR3 DNA reads TGTGCCAGCAGCCCCTATGTGACAGGGTCCTACAATGAGCAGTTCTTC.

CDR3 residues: CASSPRGQVWGYGYTF. The CDR3 DNA reads as TGTGCCAGCAGCCCCCGCGGACAGGTGTGGGGTTATGGCTACACCTTC. The chain employs TRBV13 and TRBJ1-2; 7 bases agree with TRBD1. In germline, CDR1 is PRHDT, CDR2 FYEKMQ (reference sequence). The junction had 14 bases not matched to a gene; V was cut back by 5 bases and J by 5 bases. The CDR3 contains 16 residues.

This clone was seen a single time. The genes are TRBV5-1 and TRBJ2-3; TRBD2 matches 8 bases. The germline gives CDR1 SGHRS, CDR2 YFSETQ. V lost 1 base to trimming and J lost 4 bases; unmatched junction nucleotides: 5. The CDR3 has 15 amino acids. In DNA, the CDR3 is TGCGCCAGCAGCTTGTGGGGACTAGACGCAGATACGCAGTATTTT. The encoded protein is CASSLWGLDADTQYF.

This clone was seen only once. V is TRBV9 and J is TRBJ2-5, with 12 positions matching TRBD2. Germline V gives CDR1 SGDLS, CDR2 YYNGEE. The CDR3 totals 16 residues. Trimming cost V 3 bases and J 1 base; bases outside gene matches: 4. The CDR3 sequence is CASSAASGGAQETQYF. In DNA, the CDR3 is TGTGCCAGCAGCGCAGCTAGCGGGGGGGCCCAAGAGACCCAGTACTTC.

V gene TRBV24-1 combines with J gene TRBJ1-1; the match to TRBD1 covers 11 bases. Losses at the gene ends were 9 bases for V and 5 bases for J; bases not matched to a gene: 1. The CDR3 is 12 residues long. Germline values: CDR1 KGHDR, CDR2 SFDVKD. CDR3 nucleotides: TGTGCCACCGGGACAGGGGGAACTGAAGCTTTCTTT. This translates into CATGTGGTEAFF.

This sequence joins TRBV24-1 and TRBJ1-2; D perhaps matches TRBD1 (6 bases). Looked up from germline, CDR1 is KGHDR and CDR2 is SFDVKD. The CDR3 sequence is 18 residues long. V was trimmed by 1 base and J by 6 bases, leaving 23 bases between them. CDR3 residues: CATSDFWVRGMQSDGYTF. The CDR3 coding sequence is TGTGCCACCAGTGATTTCTGGGTCAGGGGCATGCAGTCGGATGGCTACACCTTC.

The chain combines TRBV5-1 with TRBJ1-6; 7 bases match TRBD1. Trimming removed 4 bases from V and 6 bases from J; junction bases left unmatched: 4. CDR1 SGHRS and CDR2 YFSETQ come from the germline V gene. The CDR3 has 14 residues. CDR3 in amino acids: CASSGGTVNSPLHF. DNA for the CDR3: TGCGCCAGCAGCGGCGGGACAGTTAATTCACCCCTCCACTTT.

The chain uses TRBV12-3 or TRBV12-4 and TRBJ1-2, with 9 bases identical to TRBD1. After removal of 5 bases from V and 6 bases from J, the junction contained 4 bases not matched to a gene. CDR3 length: 13 amino acids. DNA for the CDR3: TGTGCCAGCAGTGCGGACAGGGGAGATGGCTACACCTTC. Encoded protein: CASSADRGDGYTF.

The genes are TRBV10-3 and TRBJ1-2; D is ambiguous. V lost 10 bases to trimming and J lost 3 bases, with 6 bases between them. Germline V CDR1 and CDR2: ENHRY, SYGVKD. CDR3 length: 10 amino acids. As DNA, the CDR3 is TGTGCCACCGGGGACTATGGCTACACCTTC. Translation gives CATGDYGYTF.

This clone appeared a few times. The same CDR3 arises from other DNA sequences in this sample as well. V usage is TRBV5-1 and J usage is TRBJ1-6; TRBD1 agrees at 7 bases. The CDR3 is made up of 15 amino acids. Trimming at V came to 2 bases and at J to 6 bases, leaving 5 bases not matched to a gene. CDR1 SGHRS and CDR2 YFSETQ come from the germline V gene. CDR3 in DNA: TGCGCCAGCAGCTTAGACAGGGTGGGTAATTCACCCCTCCACTTT. Translation: CASSLDRVGNSPLHF.

This chain connects TRBV5-8 to TRBJ1-1, with a weak D call TRBD1 (6 bases). Per the germline V gene, CDR1 is SGHTS and CDR2 is YDEGEE. This CDR3 comprises 13 residues. Deletions cut 9 bases from V and 5 bases from J, with 17 bases between. In DNA, the CDR3 is TGTGCCACCCTATGGGGGCAGGGGACTGAAGCTTTCTTT. This encodes CATLWGQGTEAFF.